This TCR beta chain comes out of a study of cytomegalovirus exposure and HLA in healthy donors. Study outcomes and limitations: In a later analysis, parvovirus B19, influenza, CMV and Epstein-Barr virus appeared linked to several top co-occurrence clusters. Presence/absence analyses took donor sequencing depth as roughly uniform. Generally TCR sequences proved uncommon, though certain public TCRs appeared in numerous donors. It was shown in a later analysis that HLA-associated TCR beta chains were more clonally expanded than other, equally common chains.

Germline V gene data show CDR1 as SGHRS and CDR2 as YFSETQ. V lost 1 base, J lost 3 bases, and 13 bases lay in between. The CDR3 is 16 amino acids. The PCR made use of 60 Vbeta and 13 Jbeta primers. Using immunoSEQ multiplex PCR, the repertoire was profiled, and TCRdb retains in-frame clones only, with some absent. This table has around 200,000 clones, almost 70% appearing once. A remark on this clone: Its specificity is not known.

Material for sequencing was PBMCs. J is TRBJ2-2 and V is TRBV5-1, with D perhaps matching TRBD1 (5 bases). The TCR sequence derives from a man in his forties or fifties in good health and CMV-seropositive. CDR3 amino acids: CASSLRPGLDTGELFF. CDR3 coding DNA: TGCGCCAGCAGCTTGAGGCCAGGGCTCGACACCGGGGAGCTGTTTTTT.